The rows below give T cell receptor beta chains drawn from one sample of a study of metastatic and nonmetastatic thyroid tumors. TCRdb re-analyzed the PCR reads using MiXCR. The sample has about 24,000 clones; approximately 21% are singletons. The sequenced sample consisted of blood. These receptors were collected from a male donor with papillary thyroid cancer or a benign thyroid nodule (not recorded which). Some clones in this sample may be carry-over from other donors' samples. CDR3s include the opening cysteine and the closing phenylalanine or tryptophan. The D gene is left open where the match is weak. Clone size is stated in some rows and not others, as once, few, many or a class when expanded.

16	TRBD1	TRBV10-3	.	TRBJ2-1	CAIAGGTSTPYNEQFF	TGTGCCATTGCAGGGGGTACGAGCACCCCTTACAATGAGCAGTTCTTC
16	.	TRBV5-1	few	TRBJ2-7	CASSSPDGFRPYEQYF	TGCGCCAGCAGCTCGCCGGATGGATTTAGGCCCTACGAGCAGTACTTC
16	TRBD1	TRBV28	many	TRBJ1-4	CASSSPPDRNEEKLFF	TGTGCCAGCAGTTCCCCCCCGGACAGGAACGAGGAAAAACTGTTTTTT
14	TRBD2	TRBV28	medium-sized	TRBJ2-7	CASSSALGEGEQYF	TGTGCCAGCAGTTCAGCCCTCGGGGAGGGCGAGCAGTACTTC
13	TRBD1	TRBV30	many	TRBJ1-2	CAWSRYTGGGYTF	TGTGCCTGGAGTAGATATACAGGGGGAGGCTACACCTTC
13	.	TRBV5-4	many	TRBJ2-7	CASSLERDSEQYF	TGTGCCAGCAGCTTGGAAAGGGATTCCGAGCAGTACTTC
15	.	TRBV6-2/TRBV6-3	many	TRBJ2-3	CASSYPRQGTDTQYF	TGTGCCAGCAGTTACCCCCGACAGGGCACAGATACGCAGTATTTT
14	.	TRBV9	many	TRBJ2-3	CASSVGGSTDTQYF	TGTGCCAGCAGCGTAGGCGGGAGCACAGATACGCAGTATTTT
13	.	TRBV15	.	TRBJ2-7	CATSRDPIYEQYF	TGTGCCACCAGCAGAGATCCAATCTACGAGCAGTACTTC
14	TRBD2	TRBV4-2	many	TRBJ2-1	CASSYLAGGNEQFF	TGTGCCAGCAGCTACCTAGCGGGAGGGAATGAGCAGTTCTTC
16	.	TRBV7-2	many	TRBJ2-3	CASDWGLTLSTDTQYF	TGTGCCAGCGACTGGGGGTTAACCTTAAGCACAGATACGCAGTATTTT
16	.	TRBV10-1	.	TRBJ2-5	CASRMGRREPSDIQYF	TGCGCCAGCAGGATGGGACGGAGGGAGCCTTCAGATATCCAGTACTTC
15	TRBD1	TRBV6-1	.	TRBJ2-3	CASSPGDSSTDTQYF	TGTGCCAGCAGTCCCGGGGACAGCAGCACAGATACGCAGTATTTT
15	.	TRBV18	many	TRBJ1-1	CASSLEQIMNTEAFF	TGTGCCAGCTCACTTGAACAGATTATGAACACTGAAGCTTTCTTT
14	.	TRBV9	many	TRBJ1-3	CASSVGGGGNTIYF	TGTGCCAGCAGCGTTGGTGGCGGGGGAAACACCATATATTTT
14	.	TRBV6-2/TRBV6-3	many	TRBJ2-1	CASRPRTTANEQFF	TGTGCCAGCAGACCCCGGACCACCGCCAATGAGCAGTTCTTC
13	.	TRBV20-1	many	TRBJ2-6	CSAPDSGANVLTF	TGCAGTGCTCCAGACTCTGGGGCCAACGTCCTGACTTTC
16	TRBD2	TRBV30	.	TRBJ2-1	CFWRGVSGGAYNEQFF	TGTTTCTGGAGAGGAGTTAGCGGGGGAGCCTACAATGAGCAGTTCTTC
15	.	TRBV6-2/TRBV6-3	many	TRBJ1-4	CASSYGQTTNEKLFF	TGTGCCAGCAGTTACGGACAGACAACTAATGAAAAACTGTTTTTT
16	TRBD2	TRBV5-1	.	TRBJ2-3	CASIPRSRGSTDTQYF	TGTGCCAGCATCCCACGGTCGCGGGGGAGCACAGATACGCAGTATTTT
14	.	TRBV7-8	many	TRBJ1-3	CASSLDHSGNTIYF	TGTGCCAGCAGCTTAGACCACTCTGGAAACACCATATATTTT
13	TRBD2	TRBV19	many	TRBJ2-3	CASNYRGVDTQYF	TGTGCCAGTAATTATCGGGGGGTCGATACGCAGTATTTT
14	TRBD2	TRBV7-2	many	TRBJ2-7	CASSFRAGDYEQYF	TGTGCCAGCAGCTTTAGGGCGGGAGACTACGAGCAGTACTTC
13	.	TRBV2	few	TRBJ2-7	CASSERGDGEQYF	TGTGCCAGCAGTGAAAGGGGGGACGGAGAGCAGTACTTC
11	.	TRBV20-1	many	TRBJ2-5	CSALYQETQYF	TGCAGTGCTTTGTACCAAGAGACCCAGTACTTC
15	.	TRBV15	many	TRBJ2-5	CATSRVGGVGETQYF	TGTGCCACCAGCAGAGTAGGGGGGGTGGGAGAGACCCAGTACTTC
13	.	TRBV6-1	many	TRBJ2-4	CASSLDRLNIQYF	TGTGCCAGCAGTCTCGACAGATTAAACATTCAGTACTTC
14	.	TRBV6-1	.	TRBJ2-3	CASRPGRVTDTQYF	TGTGCCAGCAGGCCGGGACGGGTCACAGATACGCAGTATTTT
13	.	TRBV12-3/TRBV12-4	.	TRBJ2-1	CASSLALRDEQFF	TGTGCCAGCAGTTTGGCACTGCGTGATGAGCAGTTCTTC
14	TRBD2	TRBV9	.	TRBJ2-1	CASSGTSAYNEQFF	TGTGCCAGCAGCGGGACTAGCGCCTACAATGAGCAGTTCTTC